Shown below are 18 T cell receptor beta chains from a single sample sequenced in a study of blood T cells in healthy people across ages. It was with a sample-barcoded 5' primer and a J-beta primer mix that a second PCR of roughly 7 to 12 cycles was run. TCRdb re-analysed the 5' RACE reads in MiXCR, keeping a single row per CDR3 protein. This sample has roughly 1.9 million distinct CDR3 sequences, with about two fifths found just once. Sequencing was performed on blood. The receptors originated from a human donor in good health.

This clonotype was counted a few times. The genes are TRBV11-1 and TRBJ2-1; a possible D gene is TRBD1 (5 bases). With 3 bases removed from V and 9 bases from J, the gap between germline ends came to 18 bases. Germline-derived CDR1 and CDR2 are SGHAT and FQDESV (reference sequence). CDR3 length: 15 amino acids. CDR3 sequence: CASSLTVPLVGEQFF. The CDR3 DNA reads TGTGCCAGCAGCTTGACAGTCCCCCTGGTGGGTGAGCAGTTCTTC.

The chain carries TRBV7-8 and TRBJ1-2, with D maybe TRBD1 (5 bases). V lost 0 bases and J 4 bases, leaving 15 bases between the germline ends. CDR1 is SGHVS, CDR2 FQNEAQ, per germline. The CDR3 contains 16 residues. The chain's CDR3 is CASSLARDSRAYGYTF. CDR3 nucleotides: TGTGCCAGCAGCTTAGCGCGCGACAGTCGGGCCTATGGCTACACCTTC.

In this sample, this clonotype turned up a few times. The chain has TRBV7-2 and TRBJ2-3, with 7 positions matching TRBD2. J lost 6 bases, V lost 3 bases, and 9 bases had no gene match. This CDR3 has 15 residues. Germline CDR1 reads SGHTA; CDR2 reads FQGNSA. In nucleotides, the CDR3 is TGTGCCAGCAGCTTGATAAGCGGGGACCATGATACGCAGTATTTT. Its protein is CASSLISGDHDTQYF.

In this sample, this clonotype turned up many times. The chain recombines TRBV4-2 with TRBJ2-5; TRBD2 agrees at 8 bases. The V and J ends lost 3 bases and 3 bases, in that order; junction bases with no gene match: 9. The V gene's germline CDR1 is LGHNA and CDR2 YNFKEQ. The CDR3 runs to 16 residues. The CDR3 reads CASSHISGGGEETQYF. CDR3 bases: TGTGCCAGCAGCCACATTTCGGGAGGGGGAGAAGAGACCCAGTACTTC.

V gene TRBV4-3 combines with J gene TRBJ2-5; tentatively, D is TRBD1 (5 bases). Germline V CDR1 and CDR2: LGHNA, YSLEER. This CDR3 is built from 15 residues. Trimming left V 1 base short and J 2 bases short, with 11 bases between. The CDR3 DNA follows: TGCGCCAGCAGCCAAGGATTTAGGGGTCAAGAGACCCAGTACTTC. This sequence encodes CASSQGFRGQETQYF.

This clonotype has a handful of counts. The chain employs TRBV5-1 and TRBJ2-7; 7 bases are a match to TRBD1. V shed 3 bases and J 2 bases; nucleotides not matched to a gene: 11. Germline V gene data show CDR1 as SGHRS and CDR2 as YFSETQ. The CDR3 extends over 16 amino acids. The chain's CDR3 is CASSSGAGTVTYEQYF. The CDR3 coding sequence is TGCGCCAGCAGCTCTGGGGCCGGGACAGTGACCTACGAGCAGTACTTC. The variable domain in full, with the rest retrieved from reference TRBV5-1 and TRBJ2-7, is KAGVTQTPRYLIKTRGQQVTLSCSPISGHRSVSWYQQTPGQGLQFLFEYFSETQRNKGNFPGRFSGRQFSNSRSEMNVSTLELGDSALYLCASSSGAGTVTYEQYFGPGTRLTVT.

This rearrangement joins TRBV5-1 to TRBJ1-1; no reliable D call. The V gene's germline CDR1 is SGHRS and CDR2 YFSETQ. CDR3 length: 13 amino acids. V was trimmed by 3 bases and J by 11 bases, leaving 17 bases between them. The chain's CDR3 is CASSSQDFSRAFF. The DNA for the CDR3 is TGCGCCAGCAGCTCCCAGGACTTCTCGAGGGCTTTCTTT.

This clonotype was counted a few times. The chain uses TRBV15 and TRBJ2-3; the D is unclear. V was cut by 0 bases and J by 0 bases, with 10 bases left in between. This CDR3 has 16 residues. The germline gives CDR1 LNHNV, CDR2 YYDKDF (reference sequence). Here the CDR3 reads CATSRDRGRSTDTQYF. The CDR3 region has the DNA TGTGCCACCAGCAGAGATCGAGGCAGGAGCACAGATACGCAGTATTTT.

About this clonotype: A junction boundary mismatches the germline segment, possibly from a read error. The V gene is TRBV6-2 or TRBV6-3, the J gene TRBJ2-1; tentatively, D is TRBD1 (6 bases). The V gene's germline CDR1 is MNHEY and CDR2 SVGEGT. The CDR3 consists of 17 residues. This CDR3 reads CACSNSRTGSSYNEQFF. The CDR3 DNA is TGTGCCTGCAGCAATTCCCGCACAGGGAGCTCCTACAATGAGCAGTTCTTC.

The V call is TRBV11-2, the J call TRBJ1-2, with D hard to call. Germline lookup yields CDR1 SGHAT and CDR2 FQNNGV. This CDR3 spans 13 amino acids. Trimming removed 4 bases from V and 5 bases from J, with 11 bases in between. CDR3 DNA: TGTGCCAGCAGCTCACTATTACAGTATGGCTACACCTTC. Translated, it gives CASSSLLQYGYTF.

The sample holds one count of this clonotype. The chain uses TRBV12-3 or TRBV12-4 and TRBJ2-4; 8 bases are shared with TRBD2. The last part of the DNA fits TRBJ2-5 better; the J call may be wrong. The CDR3 is 14 amino acids. The CDR3 sequence is CASRLVASGETQYF. The CDR3 bases are TGTGCCAGCAGGTTGGTGGCTAGCGGGGAGACCCAGTACTTC.

This clonotype has only a few counts. CDR3: CSVSIRMGTQETQYF. In DNA form, the CDR3 reads TGCAGTGTCAGCATCCGGATGGGTACTCAAGAGACCCAGTACTTC. This chain joins TRBV20-1 and TRBJ2-5, with no clear D. Germline-derived CDR1 and CDR2 are DFQATT and SNEGSKA (reference sequence). Between the trimmed V and J ends, which lost 7 bases and 2 bases, there was a span of 20 bases. This CDR3 has 15 amino acids.

This clonotype was seen a handful of times. This clone may be a read error of a much larger clone one base away. CDR3 amino acids: CSVEQGDQPQHF. In nucleotides, the CDR3 is TGCAGCGTTGAACAGGGCGATCAGCCCCAGCATTTT. The chain couples TRBV29-1 to TRBJ1-5, with D perhaps TRBD1 (5 bases). From germline, CDR1 is SQVTM and CDR2 ANQGSEA. The V end lost 2 bases, the J end lost 5 bases, and 7 bases lay between the germline ends. The CDR3 length is 12 residues. Combining the CDR3 with reference TRBV29-1 and TRBJ1-5 gives the whole variable domain SAVISQKPSRDICQRGTSLTIQCQVDSQVTMMFWYRQQPGQSLTLIATANQGSEATYESGFVIDKFPISRPNLTFSTLTVSNMSPEDSSIYLCSVEQGDQPQHFGDGTRLSIL.

Concerning this clonotype: The CDR3 does not end in the conserved phenylalanine or tryptophan, so this is likely a read error. The J gene is TRBJ2-4, the V gene TRBV7-9; no clear D gene. CDR1 SEHNR and CDR2 FQNEAQ come from the germline V gene (reference sequence). V dropped 5 bases and J dropped 1 base, with 15 bases sitting between them. This CDR3 has 16 amino acids. CDR3 region: CASSRRDALAKNIQYC. In DNA form, the CDR3 reads TGTGCCAGCAGCCGAAGGGATGCCTTGGCCAAAAACATTCAGTACTGC.

The chain uses TRBV29-1 and TRBJ1-2, with TRBD1 matching over 8 bases. The CDR3 is 13 residues long. V shed 5 bases and J 8 bases; nucleotides not matched to a gene: 10. The V gene's germline CDR1 is SQVTM and CDR2 ANQGSEA. The CDR3 protein is CSVRRGGQDGYTF. DNA of the CDR3: TGCAGCGTTCGAAGGGGGGGACAGGACGGCTACACCTTC.

V is TRBV6-5 and J is TRBJ1-2; tentatively, D is TRBD1 (5 bases). V lost 2 bases and J 4 bases, leaving 11 bases between the germline ends. CDR3 length: 14 residues. Germline V gene sequence: CDR1 MNHEY, CDR2 SVGAGI. CDR3 DNA: TGTGCCAGCAGTTACACGGTTAGGGGCTATGGCTACACCTTC. Encoded protein: CASSYTVRGYGYTF.

The chain joins TRBV29-1 to TRBJ2-1; TRBD2 matches 13 bases. The J call may be mistaken, given a closer DNA end match to TRBJ2-7. CDR3 length: 17 residues. From germline, CDR1 is SQVTM and CDR2 ANQGSEA. The DNA of the CDR3 is TGCAGCGCCCGACTAGCGGGGGGACTAGCTTCCTACAATGAGCAGTACTTC. This sequence encodes CSARLAGGLASYNEQYF.

In this sample, this clonotype turned up a few times. The rearrangement links TRBV29-1 to TRBJ1-2; D is possibly TRBD1 (5 bases). The CDR3 spans 11 residues. Germline V gene sequence: CDR1 SQVTM, CDR2 ANQGSEA. Trimming left V 0 bases short and J 9 bases short, with 8 bases between. The CDR3 is CSVEEGQSYTF. The CDR3 region has the DNA TGCAGCGTTGAAGAGGGGCAGAGCTACACCTTC.